The 16 T cell receptor beta chains below all came from one sample that was sequenced in a study of control samples from healthy donors and cancer patients. Sequencing was performed with immunoSEQ multiplex PCR; in TCRdb, only in-frame clones are kept and a portion is missing. The sample shows some 130,000 clones, more than 90% of them seen only once. What was sequenced was blood. The receptors derive from a man aged 18 to 35 in good health.

This clone was found a few times. The rearrangement uses TRBV6-5 and TRBJ1-3; D is unclear. The CDR3 sequence is 15 residues long. The germline V gene has CDR1 MNHEY and CDR2 SVGAGI. Trimming left V 5 bases short and J 0 bases short, with 11 bases between. CDR3 protein: CASSNHVSSGNTIYF. CDR3 nucleotide sequence: TGTGCCAGCAGTAACCATGTTAGCTCTGGAAACACCATATATTTT.

The V and J genes are TRBV29-1 and TRBJ2-5; 7 bases match TRBD1. Germline CDR1 reads SQVTM; CDR2 reads ANQGSEA. The CDR3 runs to 12 residues. J lost 5 bases, V lost 0 bases, and 0 bases had no gene match. DNA of the CDR3: TGCAGCGTTGAAGAACAGGGGGAGACCCAGTACTTC. This codes for CSVEEQGETQYF.

The chain is built from TRBV14 and TRBJ2-1; 7 bases align to TRBD2. This CDR3 is 14 amino acids long. Losses at the gene ends were 1 base for V and 9 bases for J; bases not matched to a gene: 6. CDR1 and CDR2 from the germline V gene are SGHDN and FVKESK. Here the CDR3 DNA reads TGTGCCAGCAGCCAAGTAAGCGGGGCGGGTGAGCAGTTCTTC. Translated: CASSQVSGAGEQFF.

This chain connects TRBV5-6 to TRBJ1-1; D is perhaps TRBD1 (5 bases). Germline V gives CDR1 SGHDT, CDR2 YYEEEE. This CDR3 contains 14 residues. Trimming removed 0 bases from V and 1 base from J, with 7 bases in between. The DNA for the CDR3 is TGTGCCAGCAGCTTGGAGGGGTGGAACACTGAAGCTTTCTTT. Translated: CASSLEGWNTEAFF.

This clone was seen a single time. V usage is TRBV9 and J usage is TRBJ2-2, with a weak D call TRBD2 (5 bases). The CDR3 loop spans 12 amino acids. V lost 7 bases and J lost 6, with 10 bases in between. Germline CDR1 reads SGDLS; CDR2 reads YYNGEE. The CDR3 spells CASQGRAGELFF. The CDR3 DNA reads TGTGCCAGCCAAGGGAGAGCCGGGGAGCTGTTTTTT.

The chain couples TRBV2 to TRBJ2-5, with unresolved D. V gave up 3 bases and J gave up 3 bases, with 11 bases separating them. Germline CDR1 reads SNHLY; CDR2 reads FYNNEI. This CDR3 contains 14 residues. The CDR3 DNA is TGTGCCAGCAGTGACGGGCAGGTAAAAGAGACCCAGTACTTC. Its translation: CASSDGQVKETQYF.

The chain carries TRBV6-4 and TRBJ2-1; possibly TRBD1 for D (6 bases). Germline V lookup: CDR1 MRHNA, CDR2 SNTAGT. With 6 bases removed from V and 4 bases from J, the gap between germline ends came to 16 bases. The CDR3 runs to 15 residues. In nucleotides, the CDR3 is TGTGCCAGCAGCCCCACTGGGGGCGGGTACAATGAGCAGTTCTTC. Amino acids: CASSPTGGGYNEQFF.

V is TRBV19 and J is TRBJ1-5; weak D call: TRBD1 (5 bases). The CDR3 covers 14 residues. Trimming took off 2 bases at V and 5 bases at J, with 10 bases between the two ends. In germline, CDR1 is LNHDA, CDR2 SQIVND (reference sequence). The CDR3 sequence is CASSISTVYQPQHF. The CDR3 region has the DNA TGTGCCAGTAGTATATCGACAGTCTATCAGCCCCAGCATTTT.

The chain recombines TRBV27 with TRBJ1-6, with D perhaps TRBD1 (5 bases). The CDR3 runs 18 residues. CDR1 is MNHEY and CDR2 is SMNVEV in the germline V gene (reference sequence). V was trimmed by 6 bases and J by 5 bases, leaving 23 bases between them. The CDR3 is CASSQWRGWGDNNSPLHF. The CDR3 coding sequence is TGTGCCAGCAGCCAATGGCGGGGGTGGGGGGATAATAATTCACCCCTCCACTTT.

The genes are TRBV2 and TRBJ2-7, with D hard to call. CDR3 length: 12 residues. V was cut by 4 bases and J by 3 bases, with 7 bases left in between. The V gene's germline CDR1 is SNHLY and CDR2 FYNNEI. The CDR3 spells CASSALGYEQYF. The CDR3 coding sequence is TGTGCCAGCAGTGCTCTGGGCTACGAGCAGTACTTC.

This sequence joins TRBV5-1 and TRBJ2-6, with unresolved D. The CDR3 totals 15 residues. CDR1 SGHRS and CDR2 YFSETQ come from the germline V gene. V lost 3 bases and J lost 1, with 8 bases in between. CDR3 coding DNA: TGCGCCAGCAGCTCGGTCCAGTCTGGGGCCAACGTCCTGACTTTC. It is translated as CASSSVQSGANVLTF.

V gene TRBV2 combines with J gene TRBJ1-2, with 8 bases identical to TRBD1. Germline loops: CDR1 SNHLY, CDR2 FYNNEI. The CDR3 runs 17 residues. J gave up 7 bases and V 5 bases, and 18 bases lay outside the gene matches. In DNA form, the CDR3 reads TGTGCCAGCAGTTCCCCCAGGGGGCCAGTGTTTCTAAGTGGCTACACCTTC. Its translation: CASSSPRGPVFLSGYTF.

The chain is built from TRBV5-1 and TRBJ1-2; weak D call: TRBD1 (5 bases). This CDR3 is 13 amino acids long. CDR1 is SGHRS and CDR2 is YFSETQ in the germline V gene. Deletions cut 1 base from V and 7 bases from J, with 11 bases between. The CDR3: CASSLLGAIGYTF. As DNA, the CDR3 is TGCGCCAGCAGCTTGCTAGGGGCTATTGGCTACACCTTC.

Comments on this clone: Other nucleotide sequences from this sample produce the same CDR3. The chain recombines TRBV5-1 with TRBJ1-1; tentative D call: TRBD1 (6 bases). Germline V gene lookup returns CDR1 SGHRS and CDR2 YFSETQ. V was pared by 4 bases and J by 1 base, with 11 bases between. The CDR3 runs 14 residues. The CDR3 coding sequence is TGCGCCAGCAGCCCGGGACACCGGAACACTGAAGCTTTCTTT. Protein: CASSPGHRNTEAFF. Filled out from reference TRBV5-1 and TRBJ1-1, the complete variable domain reads KAGVTQTPRYLIKTRGQQVTLSCSPISGHRSVSWYQQTPGQGLQFLFEYFSETQRNKGNFPGRFSGRQFSNSRSEMNVSTLELGDSALYLCASSPGHRNTEAFFGQGTRLTVV.

The gene calls are TRBV29-1 and TRBJ1-5; TRBD1 matches 11 bases. Germline V gene lookup returns CDR1 SQVTM and CDR2 ANQGSEA. The CDR3 loop spans 17 amino acids. Losses at the gene ends were 4 bases for V and 0 bases for J; bases not matched to a gene: 8. The CDR3 region has the DNA TGCAGCGTTGCCGGGACAGGGGGACCCTATAGCAATCAGCCCCAGCATTTT. Residues: CSVAGTGGPYSNQPQHF.

The chain links TRBV11-2 to TRBJ2-5, with D maybe TRBD2 (6 bases). Trimming took 3 bases from V and 5 from J, leaving 16 bases between them. The length of the CDR3 is 15 residues. Germline V CDR1 and CDR2: SGHAT, FQNNGV. The CDR3 reads CASSFLGTLGETQYF. The CDR3 nucleotides are TGTGCCAGCAGCTTCTTAGGGACTCTGGGGGAGACCCAGTACTTC.